A single sample is the source of the 9 T cell receptor beta chains below, sequenced in a study of OX40 agonist ivuxolimab in advanced cancers. Generated by immunoSEQ multiplex PCR, the TCRdb table keeps only in-frame clones and is missing some. The sample includes some 94,000 clones, 80% to 95% of them seen just once. The sample here was CD4+ or CD8+ T cells sorted from blood, taken in a trial of the OX40 agonist ivuxolimab. The source is an adult with an advanced solid tumor such as melanoma, head and neck, liver or kidney cancer.

The V and J genes are TRBV18 and TRBJ1-2, with D uncertain. This CDR3 has 14 residues. The germline V gene has CDR1 KGHSH and CDR2 LQKENI. V lost 3 bases and J lost 5, with 13 bases in between. DNA for the CDR3: TGTGCCAGCTCACCTTCTGAGATCGTTTATGGCTACACCTTC. Protein: CASSPSEIVYGYTF.

This clone appeared a single time. The chain employs TRBV7-9 and TRBJ2-3, with 7 bases that match TRBD1. Germline lookup yields CDR1 SEHNR and CDR2 FQNEAQ (reference sequence). The CDR3 is 16 amino acids. Trimming took 5 bases from V and 4 from J; bases not matched to a gene: 12. The CDR3 spells CASSPTTGFKADTQYF. The CDR3 DNA sequence: TGTGCCAGCAGCCCTACGACAGGGTTTAAAGCAGATACGCAGTATTTT.

The J gene is TRBJ2-7, the V gene TRBV27, with unresolved D. V dropped 0 bases and J dropped 6 bases, with 21 bases sitting between them. CDR3 length equals 17 residues. CDR1 is MNHEY, CDR2 SMNVEV, per germline (reference sequence). CDR3 nucleotides: TGTGCCAGCAGTTTATCTGATGGGTTGAGTCGAGACGGCGAGCAGTACTTC. Protein: CASSLSDGLSRDGEQYF.

The chain recombines TRBV5-1 with TRBJ2-2; no clear D gene. V lost 1 base to trimming and J lost 2 bases, with 9 bases between them. The CDR3 sequence is 15 residues long. Germline V gene lookup returns CDR1 SGHRS and CDR2 YFSETQ. The CDR3 loop reads CASSLHQRNTGELFF. In nucleotides, the CDR3 is TGCGCCAGCAGCTTGCATCAGCGCAACACCGGGGAGCTGTTTTTT.

A few counts support this clone. The chain joins TRBV2 to TRBJ1-6, with a tentative D call TRBD1 (5 bases). The V end was cut by 4 bases, the J end by 6 bases, with 13 bases between. The length of the CDR3 is 15 residues. CDR1 and CDR2 from the germline V gene are SNHLY and FYNNEI. The CDR3 loop reads CASSVSGTLNSPLHF. The CDR3 DNA is TGTGCCAGCAGTGTTTCGGGGACCCTTAATTCACCCCTCCACTTT.

The genes are TRBV6-5 and TRBJ1-2, with 7 nucleotides matching TRBD1. Unmatched junction bases numbered 4, after V lost 6 bases and J lost 3 bases. CDR1 is MNHEY and CDR2 is SVGAGI in the germline V gene. The CDR3 has 13 residues. The CDR3 here is CASSSGQYYGYTF. The CDR3 DNA reads as TGTGCCAGCAGCTCGGGACAGTACTATGGCTACACCTTC.

V is TRBV6-5 and J is TRBJ1-4; D remains ambiguous. With 0 bases removed from V and 0 bases from J, the gap between germline ends came to 2 bases. Looked up from germline, CDR1 is MNHEY and CDR2 is SVGAGI. This CDR3 has 14 amino acids. The DNA of the CDR3 is TGTGCCAGCAGTTACTCAACAACTAATGAAAAACTGTTTTTT. This gives the protein CASSYSTTNEKLFF.

This chain connects TRBV6-5 to TRBJ1-2; tentatively, D is TRBD1 (5 bases). Trimming took off 2 bases at V and 6 bases at J, with 10 bases between the two ends. Germline lookup yields CDR1 MNHEY and CDR2 SVGAGI. This CDR3 contains 13 residues. The CDR3 nucleotides are TGTGCCAGCAGTTACGGCGGGGCTGATGGCTACACCTTC. Residues: CASSYGGADGYTF.

J is TRBJ1-5 and V is TRBV6-1, with D perhaps matching TRBD1 (5 bases). The CDR3 covers 15 residues. Germline V gives CDR1 MNHNS, CDR2 SASEGT. V gave up 6 bases and J gave up 0 bases, with 12 bases separating them. The CDR3 region has the DNA TGTGCCAGCAGGGGGAGGGGAGTTAGCAATCAGCCCCAGCATTTT. Translated, it gives CASRGRGVSNQPQHF.